This T cell receptor (beta chain) was captured in a study of blood T cell repertoires in COVID-19. Study summary: COVID-19 samples from acute and convalescent phases originated in the United States, Italy and Spain. Sources were T cells, B-cell-depleted T cells, or PBMCs; the material itself was cDNA or gDNA.

Per the germline V gene, CDR1 is SGHRS and CDR2 is YFSETQ. This CDR3 is built from 17 residues. Between the trimmed V and J ends, which lost 1 base and 0 bases, there was a span of 15 bases. Under the authors' procedure: By means of reference gene primer amplification, nucleated cell counts were estimated. Profiling relied on immunoSEQ multiplex PCR, and the TCRdb table lists in-frame clones only, not all of them. Clone size and the V and J calls come from that table; the DNA yielded D and trimming. The sample has roughly 100,000 clones; approximately 90% are singletons. The chain recombines TRBV5-1 with TRBJ2-3; D is perhaps TRBD2 (6 bases). What was sequenced was peripheral blood. This clonotype was sampled from a man in his fifties or sixties with active COVID-19. The CDR3 loop reads CASSLSQTRLSTDTQYF. DNA for the CDR3: TGCGCCAGCAGCTTGTCACAGACTAGGCTTAGCACAGATACGCAGTATTTT. Full variable domain (missing parts from reference TRBV5-1 and TRBJ2-3): KAGVTQTPRYLIKTRGQQVTLSCSPISGHRSVSWYQQTPGQGLQFLFEYFSETQRNKGNFPGRFSGRQFSNSRSEMNVSTLELGDSALYLCASSLSQTRLSTDTQYFGPGTRLTVL.